These T cell receptor beta chains were read from a single sample in a study of blood T cell repertoires in COVID-19. The data were produced by immunoSEQ multiplex PCR, yet TCRdb's version contains in-frame clones alone and is incomplete. This table has around 200,000 clones, about 83% appearing once. Sequencing used peripheral blood. The source is a man between 60 and 75 years old who had recovered from COVID-19. Both conserved end residues are part of each CDR3. A D gene is named only where the DNA matches it firmly. Part of the rows lack a size; the others show once, few, many or a class for expanded clones.

>TRBJ2-3|NA|TRBD2|TRBV5-1
TGCGCCAGCAGCCTGACTAGCGGGGGATCCACAGATACGCAGTATTTT
CASSLTSGGSTDTQYF
>TRBJ2-3|NA|NA|TRBV10-1
TGCGCCAGCTCAAAGGACAAACTTGGCACAGATACGCAGTATTTT
CASSKDKLGTDTQYF
>TRBJ2-7|NA|TRBD2|TRBV6-5
TGTGCCAGCAGTTACTCGCGGGGGGTATACGAGCAGTACTTC
CASSYSRGVYEQYF
>TRBJ1-2|NA|TRBD1|TRBV6-5
TGTGCCAGCAGTTACTCTCTTCTCGAACAGGGGGCTGGCTACACCTTC
CASSYSLLEQGAGYTF
>TRBJ2-1|NA|NA|TRBV30
TGTGCCTGGAGTGTACTAGTCGGGAACAATGAGCAGTTCTTC
CAWSVLVGNNEQFF
>TRBJ2-7|NA|TRBD2|TRBV7-9
TGTGCCAGCAGCCCCCGGACTAGTTCCTACGAGCAGTACTTC
CASSPRTSSYEQYF
>TRBJ2-3|NA|TRBD2|TRBV9
TGTGCCAGCAGCGTCTTAGCGGGGGGGGCAGATACGCAGTATTTT
CASSVLAGGADTQYF
>TRBJ1-4|NA|TRBD1|TRBV7-2
TGTGCCAGCAGCCTCCCTAACAGGGGGCAGAAACTGTTTTTT
CASSLPNRGQKLFF
>TRBJ2-7|NA|TRBD1|TRBV28
TGTGCCAGCAGTGTGCCGGGACAGGGAACAAGGGAGCAGTACTTC
CASSVPGQGTREQYF
>TRBJ2-2|once|TRBD2|TRBV19
TGTGCCAGTAGCGAGACTAGCGCGAACACCGGGGAGCTGTTTTTT
CASSETSANTGELFF
>TRBJ1-2|NA|NA|TRBV25-1
TGTGCCAGCAGTGAAGCCGGGGTTGAATATGGCTACACCTTC
CASSEAGVEYGYTF
>TRBJ1-3|once|NA|TRBV4-2
TGTGCCAGCAATACTGGAAACACCATATATTTT
CASNTGNTIYF
>TRBJ2-3|NA|NA|TRBV4-3
TGCGCCAGCAGCCAAGATAGCAGGGATTCAGATACGCAGTATTTT
CASSQDSRDSDTQYF
>TRBJ1-1|NA|TRBD1|TRBV3-1/TRBV3-2
TGTGCCAGCAGCCCCTATGGGACAGTGAACACTGAAGCTTTCTTT
CASSPYGTVNTEAFF
>TRBJ2-1|NA|TRBD2|TRBV18
TGTGCCAGCTCCTCTAGCGGTTACTCCTACAATGAGCAGTTCTTC
CASSSSGYSYNEQFF
>TRBJ1-4|few|TRBD1|TRBV19
TGTGCCAGTAGTAGGGGACAGGGGGCAACTAATGAAAAACTGTTTTTT
CASSRGQGATNEKLFF
>TRBJ2-4|NA|NA|TRBV6-2/TRBV6-3
TGTGCCAGCAGCGCGGGGCCAATTCTAGCCAAAAACATTCAGTACTTC
CASSAGPILAKNIQYF
>TRBJ1-5|NA|NA|TRBV9
TGTGCCAGCAGCTCTGGGGGCTTCGAGGGCAATCAGCCCCAGCATTTT
CASSSGGFEGNQPQHF
>TRBJ2-2|NA|TRBD2|TRBV5-1
TGCGCCAGCAGCTTGGATGCGGGAGGGCCTGGCGGGGAGCTGTTTTTT
CASSLDAGGPGGELFF
>TRBJ2-1|NA|TRBD2|TRBV27
TGTGCCAGTTATAGAGCGGGAGGGAGCAACAATGAGCAGTTCTTC
CASYRAGGSNNEQFF
>TRBJ2-5|NA|TRBD1|TRBV3-1/TRBV3-2
TGTGCCAGCAGCCATCCAGGGGGCAGGGAGACCCAGTACTTC
CASSHPGGRETQYF
>TRBJ2-3|NA|NA|TRBV27
TGTGCCAGCATCCCAGGGGGGAACACAGATACGCAGTATTTT
CASIPGGNTDTQYF